The rows below give T cell receptor beta chains drawn from one sample of a study of PD-L1 blockade in urothelial cancer. Some clones are missing from TCRdb's copy, which holds only in-frame ones; the method was immunoSEQ multiplex PCR. The sample lists 95,000 to 100,000 clones; around 86% were seen once. The starting material was PBMCs, obtained around atezolizumab (anti-PD-L1) treatment. All receptors come from a man aged 55 to 70 with urothelial cancer. Both conserved end residues are part of each CDR3. The D gene is left open where the match is weak. Size is omitted from some rows. Given values are once, few, many or a class for expanded clones.

-,-,TRBJ1-1,TRBV28,TGTGCCAGCAGTTTAGACAGTAACACTGAAGCTTTCTTT,CASSLDSNTEAFF
-,-,TRBJ2-2,TRBV5-1,TGCGCCAGCAGCTTGGAGCCCGGGGAGCTGTTTTTT,CASSLEPGELFF
-,-,TRBJ2-1,TRBV7-2,TGTGCCAGCAGCGTCACAGGACCCTTCGCCTACAATGAGCAGTTCTTC,CASSVTGPFAYNEQFF
-,-,TRBJ2-4,TRBV15,TGTGCCACCAGCCAGGGGAGTCTAGCCAAAAACATTCAGTACTTC,CATSQGSLAKNIQYF
-,-,TRBJ2-7,TRBV15,TGTGCCACCAGCCTCGGGACTTCTAGCTCCTACGAGCAGTACTTC,CATSLGTSSSYEQYF
-,-,TRBJ2-7,TRBV12-2,TGTGCAAGCCATCGCAGCTACGAGCAGTACTTC,CASHRSYEQYF
-,TRBD1,TRBJ1-2,TRBV6-1,TGTGCCAGCACCACGGACAGGGGGGCGGACTATGGCTACACCTTC,CASTTDRGADYGYTF
-,-,TRBJ2-1,TRBV9,TGTGCCAGCAGCGTAGGCCAGGGGTACTATGAGCAGTTCTTC,CASSVGQGYYEQFF
once,-,TRBJ1-2,TRBV7-3,TGTGCCAGCAGCCTAAACACGGGAGATGGCTACACCTTC,CASSLNTGDGYTF
-,TRBD1,TRBJ2-5,TRBV10-3,TGTGCCACCGGACCGGACAGGGGTGAGACCCAGTACTTC,CATGPDRGETQYF
-,-,TRBJ1-5,TRBV6-6,TGTGCCATCAGGGAAGGGCAGGGAGGTTCGCCCCAGCATTTT,CAIREGQGGSPQHF
-,-,TRBJ2-3,TRBV5-1,TGCGCCAGCAGCTCCTCACAAGATACGCAGTATTTT,CASSSSQDTQYF
once,-,TRBJ2-7,TRBV5-6,TGTGCCAGCAGCTTGTCCACCTACGAGCAGTACTTC,CASSLSTYEQYF
-,-,TRBJ2-2,TRBV30,TGTGCCTACTTTACAGGGCAGACGAACACCGGGGAGCTGTTTTTT,CAYFTGQTNTGELFF
-,-,TRBJ1-2,TRBV9,TGTGCCAGCAGCGTTGGTTTACAGAACTATGGCTACACCTTC,CASSVGLQNYGYTF
-,TRBD2,TRBJ2-7,TRBV5-5,TGTGCCAGCAGACCCACTAGCGGAGGCGTCTACGAGCAGTACTTC,CASRPTSGGVYEQYF